The entry that follows covers one TCR beta chain sequence. Its matching antigen is unknown. The data were taken from a study of CD8+CD57+ T cells in acquired aplastic anemia. About the research overall: The sorted CD4+ and CD8+ cells yielded an average around 3.2 ug of DNA.

The study profiled TCR beta VDJ and CDR3 using genomic DNA as template. TCRdb reprocessed the reads via MiXCR and lists one record per CDR3 protein. The sample contains 190,000 or so distinct CDR3 sequences, roughly 57% of which appear only once. Study conclusions and caveats: Found in both controls and patients were about 30 CD8+ CDR3 sequences.

Sequencing was done on a sample of sorted CD4+, CD8+, or CD8+CD57+ T cells (not recorded which) from PBMCs. The source of this sequence is a human donor in good health.

The CDR3 protein is CSARDGRDTQYF. DNA of the CDR3: TGCAGTGCTAGGGACGGCAGAGATACGCAGTACTTC. This chain joins TRBV20-1 and TRBJ2-5; D gene uncertain. The ends were cut back, 3 bases at V and 11 bases at J, with 16 bases in the middle. The CDR3 is made up of 12 amino acids. Germline values: CDR1 DFQATT, CDR2 SNEGSKA (reference sequence).